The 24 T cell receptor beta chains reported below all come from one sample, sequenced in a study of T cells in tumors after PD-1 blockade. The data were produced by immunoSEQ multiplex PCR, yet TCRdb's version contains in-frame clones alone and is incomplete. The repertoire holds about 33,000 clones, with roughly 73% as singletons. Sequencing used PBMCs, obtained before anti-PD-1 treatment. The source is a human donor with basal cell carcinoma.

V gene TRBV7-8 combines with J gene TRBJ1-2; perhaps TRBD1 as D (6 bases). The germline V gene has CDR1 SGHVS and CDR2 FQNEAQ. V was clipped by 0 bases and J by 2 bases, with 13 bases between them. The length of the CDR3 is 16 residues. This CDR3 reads CASSLATGHSNYGYTF. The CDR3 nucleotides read TGTGCCAGCAGCTTAGCTACAGGGCATTCGAACTATGGCTACACCTTC.

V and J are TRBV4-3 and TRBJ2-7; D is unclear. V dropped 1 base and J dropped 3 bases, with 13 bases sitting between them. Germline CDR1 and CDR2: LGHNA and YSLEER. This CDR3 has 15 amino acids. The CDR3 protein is CASSQGANSFYEQYF. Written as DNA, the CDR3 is TGCGCCAGCAGCCAAGGGGCCAACAGTTTCTACGAGCAGTACTTC.

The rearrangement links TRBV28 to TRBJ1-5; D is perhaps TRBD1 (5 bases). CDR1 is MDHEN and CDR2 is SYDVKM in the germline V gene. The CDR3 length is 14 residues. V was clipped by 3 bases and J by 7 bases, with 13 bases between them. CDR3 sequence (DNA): TGTGCCAGCAGTTTGGGGGGGACTTGGCAGCCCCAGCATTTT. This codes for CASSLGGTWQPQHF.

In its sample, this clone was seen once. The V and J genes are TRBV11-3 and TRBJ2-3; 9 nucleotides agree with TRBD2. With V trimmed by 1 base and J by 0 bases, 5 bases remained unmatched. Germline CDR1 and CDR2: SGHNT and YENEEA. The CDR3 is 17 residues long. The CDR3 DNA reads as TGTGCCAGCAGCTTAGGCGGGGGGGCCTTTAGCACAGATACGCAGTATTTT. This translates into CASSLGGGAFSTDTQYF.

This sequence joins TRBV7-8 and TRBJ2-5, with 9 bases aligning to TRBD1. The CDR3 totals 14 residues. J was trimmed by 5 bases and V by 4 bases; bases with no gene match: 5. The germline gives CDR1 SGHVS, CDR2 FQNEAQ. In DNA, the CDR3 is TGTGCCAGCAGCTCATACAGGGGGCACGAGACCCAGTACTTC. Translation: CASSSYRGHETQYF.

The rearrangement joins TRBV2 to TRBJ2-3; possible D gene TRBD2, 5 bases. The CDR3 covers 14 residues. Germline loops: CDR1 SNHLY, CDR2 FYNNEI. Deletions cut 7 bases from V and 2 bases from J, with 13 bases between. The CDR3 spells CASTRGGSTDTQYF. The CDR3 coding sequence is TGTGCCAGCACTCGGGGTGGATCCACAGATACGCAGTATTTT.

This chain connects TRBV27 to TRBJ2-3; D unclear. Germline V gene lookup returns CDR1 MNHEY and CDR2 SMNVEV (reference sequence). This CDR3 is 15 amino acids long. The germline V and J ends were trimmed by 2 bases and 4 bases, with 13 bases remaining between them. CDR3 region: CASSLLGRPADTQYF. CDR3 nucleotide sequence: TGTGCCAGCAGTTTACTCGGACGACCAGCAGATACGCAGTATTTT.

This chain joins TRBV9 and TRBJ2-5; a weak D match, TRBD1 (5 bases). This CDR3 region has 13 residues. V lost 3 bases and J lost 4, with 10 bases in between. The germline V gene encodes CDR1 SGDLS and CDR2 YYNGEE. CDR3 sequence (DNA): TGTGCCAGCAGCGCCGTCCAGGGAGAGACCCAGTACTTC. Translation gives CASSAVQGETQYF.

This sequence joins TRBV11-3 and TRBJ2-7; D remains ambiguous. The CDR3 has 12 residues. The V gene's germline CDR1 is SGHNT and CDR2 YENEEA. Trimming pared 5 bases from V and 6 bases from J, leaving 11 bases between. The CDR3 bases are TGTGCCAGCAGCCCCCGTAACCGCGAGCAGTACTTC. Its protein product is CASSPRNREQYF.

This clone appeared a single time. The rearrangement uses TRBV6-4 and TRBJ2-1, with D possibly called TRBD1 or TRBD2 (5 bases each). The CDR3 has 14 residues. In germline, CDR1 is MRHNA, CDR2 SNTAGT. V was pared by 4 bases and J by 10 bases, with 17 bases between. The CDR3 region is CASSVDAGAPEQFF. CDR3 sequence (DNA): TGTGCCAGCAGTGTTGATGCCGGGGCCCCAGAGCAGTTCTTC.

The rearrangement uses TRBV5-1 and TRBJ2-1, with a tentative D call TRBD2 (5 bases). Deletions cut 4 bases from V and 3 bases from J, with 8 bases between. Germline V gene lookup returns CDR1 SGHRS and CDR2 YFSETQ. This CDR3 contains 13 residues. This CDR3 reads CASSPTSYNEQFF. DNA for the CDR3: TGCGCCAGCAGCCCTACTAGCTACAATGAGCAGTTCTTC.

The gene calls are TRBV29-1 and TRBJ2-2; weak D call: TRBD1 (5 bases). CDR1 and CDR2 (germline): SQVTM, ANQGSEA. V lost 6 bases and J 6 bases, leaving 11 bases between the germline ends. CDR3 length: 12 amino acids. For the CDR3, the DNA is TGCAGCGTACAGGTTATGGCCGGGGAGCTGTTTTTT. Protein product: CSVQVMAGELFF.

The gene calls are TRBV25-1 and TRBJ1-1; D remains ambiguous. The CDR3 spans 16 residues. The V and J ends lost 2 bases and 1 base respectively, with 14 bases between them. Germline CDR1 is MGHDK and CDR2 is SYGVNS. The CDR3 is CASSERDWTGNTEAFF. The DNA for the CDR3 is TGTGCCAGCAGTGAAAGGGATTGGACGGGGAACACTGAAGCTTTCTTT.

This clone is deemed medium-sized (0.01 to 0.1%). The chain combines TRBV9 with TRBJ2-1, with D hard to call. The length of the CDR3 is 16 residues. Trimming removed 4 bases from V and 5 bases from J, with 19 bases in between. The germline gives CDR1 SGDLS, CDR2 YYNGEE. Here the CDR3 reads CASSPLLSIRNNEQFF. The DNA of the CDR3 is TGTGCCAGCAGCCCCCTCCTATCTATAAGGAACAATGAGCAGTTCTTC.

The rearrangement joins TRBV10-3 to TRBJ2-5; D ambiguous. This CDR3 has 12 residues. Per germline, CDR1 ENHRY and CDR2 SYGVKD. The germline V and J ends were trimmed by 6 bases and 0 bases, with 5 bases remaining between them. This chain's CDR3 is CAISGNQETQYF. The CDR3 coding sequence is TGTGCCATCAGCGGAAACCAAGAGACCCAGTACTTC.

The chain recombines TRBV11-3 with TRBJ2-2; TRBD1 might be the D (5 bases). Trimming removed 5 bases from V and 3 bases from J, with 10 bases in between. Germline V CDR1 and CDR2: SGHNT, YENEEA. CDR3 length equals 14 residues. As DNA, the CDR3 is TGTGCCAGCAGCATCTTCAGGGACACCGGGGAGCTGTTTTTT. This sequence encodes CASSIFRDTGELFF.

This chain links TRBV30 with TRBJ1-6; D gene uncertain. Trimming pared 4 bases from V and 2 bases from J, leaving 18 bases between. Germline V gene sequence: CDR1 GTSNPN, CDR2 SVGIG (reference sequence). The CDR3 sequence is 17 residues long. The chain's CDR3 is CAWTLMAGNTYNSPLHF. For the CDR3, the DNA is TGTGCCTGGACGTTGATGGCGGGAAACACCTATAATTCACCCCTCCACTTT.

The CDR3 reads CASSLFPRGEGTEAFF. In nucleotides, the CDR3 is TGTGCCAGCAGCCTATTCCCACGGGGAGAGGGCACTGAAGCTTTCTTT. V usage is TRBV7-2 and J usage is TRBJ1-1; unclear D gene. Germline CDR1 reads SGHTA; CDR2 reads FQGNSA. CDR3 length equals 16 residues. Trimming left V 5 bases short and J 4 bases short, with 20 bases between.

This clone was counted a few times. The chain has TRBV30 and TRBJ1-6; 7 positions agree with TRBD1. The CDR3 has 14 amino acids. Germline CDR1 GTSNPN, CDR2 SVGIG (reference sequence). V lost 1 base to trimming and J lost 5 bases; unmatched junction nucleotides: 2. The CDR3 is CAWSAGQDNSPLHF. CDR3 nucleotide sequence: TGTGCCTGGAGTGCAGGACAGGATAATTCACCCCTCCACTTT.

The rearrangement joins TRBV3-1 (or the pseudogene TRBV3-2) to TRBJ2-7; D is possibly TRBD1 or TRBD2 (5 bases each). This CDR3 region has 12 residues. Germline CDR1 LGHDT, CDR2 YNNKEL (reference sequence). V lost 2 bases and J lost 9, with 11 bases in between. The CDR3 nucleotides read TGTGCCAGCAGCCAAAGGGGTAGCGTGCAGTACTTC. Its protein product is CASSQRGSVQYF.

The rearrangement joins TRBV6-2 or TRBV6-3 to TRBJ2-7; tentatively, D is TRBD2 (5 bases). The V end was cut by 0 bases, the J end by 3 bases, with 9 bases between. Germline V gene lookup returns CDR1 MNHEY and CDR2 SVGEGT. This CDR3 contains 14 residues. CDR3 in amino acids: CASSYSSASYEQYF. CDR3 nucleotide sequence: TGTGCCAGCAGTTACTCTAGCGCCAGCTACGAGCAGTACTTC.

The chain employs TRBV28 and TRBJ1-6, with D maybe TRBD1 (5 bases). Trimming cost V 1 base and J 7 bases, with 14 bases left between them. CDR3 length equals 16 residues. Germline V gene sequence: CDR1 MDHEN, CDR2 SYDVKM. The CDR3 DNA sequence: TGTGCCAGCAGTTTATCCCCGCCGCCAGGGAATTCACCCCTCCACTTT. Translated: CASSLSPPPGNSPLHF. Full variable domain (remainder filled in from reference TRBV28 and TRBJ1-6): DVKVTQSSRYLVKRTGEKVFLECVQDMDHENMFWYRQDPGLGLRLIYFSYDVKMKEKGDIPEGYSVSREKKERFSLILESASTNQTSMYLCASSLSPPPGNSPLHFGNGTRLTVT.

CDR3: CASGLATGNTGELFF. DNA for the CDR3: TGTGCTAGTGGTTTGGCCACGGGGAACACCGGGGAGCTGTTTTTT. The chain couples TRBV12-5 to TRBJ2-2, with D unclear. In germline, CDR1 is LGHNT, CDR2 FRNRAP. With 1 base removed from V and 1 base from J, the gap between germline ends came to 7 bases. CDR3 size: 15 residues.

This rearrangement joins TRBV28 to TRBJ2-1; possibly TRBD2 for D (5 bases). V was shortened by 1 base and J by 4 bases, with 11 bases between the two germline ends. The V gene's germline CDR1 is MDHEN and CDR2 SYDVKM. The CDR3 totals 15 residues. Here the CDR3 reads CASSLSDYLYNEQFF. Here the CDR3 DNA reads TGTGCCAGCAGTTTATCCGACTACCTGTACAATGAGCAGTTCTTC.